The 28 T cell receptor beta chains below all came from one sample that was sequenced in a study of Graves' ophthalmopathy and Graves' hyperthyroidism. Amplifying from RNA transcripts, the study obtained TCR beta CDR3 regions. The first-round RT-PCR employed HTBI primers together with the Qiagen OneStep RT-PCR kit. A multiplex PCR was then performed as the second round. TCRdb redid the calling of the multiplex PCR reads with MiXCR, one entry per CDR3 protein. The sample contains approximately 500,000 distinct CDR3 sequences, roughly 14% of which appear only once. Input material: blood. The receptors originated from a woman in her twenties or thirties with Graves' ophthalmopathy.

This clonotype has a count of ten or more. The J gene is TRBJ2-5, the V gene TRBV29-1; no reliable D call. Trimming left V 1 base short and J 6 bases short, with 9 bases between. Germline-derived CDR1 and CDR2 are SQVTM and ANQGSEA. This CDR3 has 12 residues. This CDR3 reads CSVEGQSKTQYF. CDR3 coding DNA: TGCAGCGTTGAAGGCCAGTCGAAGACCCAGTACTTC. Full variable domain (outside the CDR3, taken from reference TRBV29-1 and TRBJ2-5): SAVISQKPSRDICQRGTSLTIQCQVDSQVTMMFWYRQQPGQSLTLIATANQGSEATYESGFVIDKFPISRPNLTFSTLTVSNMSPEDSSIYLCSVEGQSKTQYFGPGTRLLVL.

CDR3 residues: CASRPSPGGGPGELFF. The CDR3 nucleotides are TGTGCCAGTAGACCCTCTCCGGGCGGGGGTCCCGGGGAGCTGTTTTTT. The V call is TRBV19, the J call TRBJ2-2, with TRBD2 matching 7 bases. The V segment lost 6 bases and the J segment 6 bases; nucleotides outside the gene matches: 13. The CDR3 sequence is 16 residues long. Germline V CDR1 and CDR2: LNHDA, SQIVND (reference sequence).

This clonotype occurred many times. This chain uses TRBV19 with TRBJ1-1, with TRBD1 identical over 7 bases. Trimming removed 1 base from V and 7 bases from J; junction bases left unmatched: 6. The CDR3 runs 14 residues. Germline V gene sequence: CDR1 LNHDA, CDR2 SQIVND (reference sequence). This chain's CDR3 is CASSIGGTVGEAFF. For the CDR3, the DNA is TGTGCCAGTAGTATAGGGGGGACAGTCGGTGAAGCTTTCTTT.

This clonotype was seen ten or more times. The chain has TRBV7-2 and TRBJ2-5; D gene unclear. The V gene's germline CDR1 is SGHTA and CDR2 FQGNSA. V lost 5 bases and J lost 4, with 5 bases in between. CDR3 length equals 11 residues. The CDR3 DNA reads TGTGCCAGCAGCCCCGCAGAGACCCAGTACTTC. This codes for CASSPAETQYF.

A few counts support this clonotype. V and J are TRBV9 and TRBJ2-5, with TRBD2 identical over 12 bases. V dropped 4 bases and J dropped 5; count of bases not matched to a gene: 9. The CDR3 contains 16 residues. The germline V gene has CDR1 SGDLS and CDR2 YYNGEE. This chain's CDR3 is CASSPVGTSGFETQYF. The CDR3, as DNA: TGTGCCAGCAGCCCAGTAGGGACTAGCGGGTTTGAGACCCAGTACTTC. Variable domain in full (rest from reference TRBV9 and TRBJ2-5): DSGVTQTPKHLITATGQRVTLRCSPRSGDLSVYWYQQSLDQGLQFLIQYYNGEERAKGNILERFSAQQFPDLHSELNLSSLELGDSALYFCASSPVGTSGFETQYFGPGTRLLVL.

The sample holds many counts of this clonotype. The V and J genes are TRBV11-2 and TRBJ1-5; a possible D gene is TRBD1 (5 bases). CDR3 length: 16 residues. With 0 bases removed from V and 1 base from J, the gap between germline ends came to 10 bases. The germline CDR1 and CDR2 sequences are SGHAT and FQNNGV. The CDR3 DNA sequence: TGTGCCAGCAGCTTAGATGGGGGTTTCAGCAATCAGCCCCAGCATTTT. Its translation: CASSLDGGFSNQPQHF.

This clonotype was counted a single time. The chain uses TRBV6-1 and TRBJ1-2, with TRBD1 matching over 7 bases. CDR1 and CDR2 from the germline V gene are MNHNS and SASEGT. The junction had 17 bases not matched to a gene; V was cut back by 6 bases and J by 7 bases. The CDR3 sequence is 16 residues long. The CDR3 DNA reads as TGTGCCAGCAGCACCCACCAAGTCGACAGGGTTCGTGGCTACACCTTC. It codes for CASSTHQVDRVRGYTF.

The chain carries TRBV7-2 and TRBJ1-1, with D unclear. The V gene's germline CDR1 is SGHTA and CDR2 FQGNSA. The germline V and J ends were trimmed by 5 bases and 4 bases, with 8 bases remaining between them. This CDR3 has 12 amino acids. The CDR3 region is CASSLIRTEAFF. The CDR3 nucleotides are TGTGCCAGCAGCCTCATACGCACTGAAGCTTTCTTT.

CDR3 coding DNA: TGTGCCAGCTCAACAGCAGTTGGGAATCCGGCGGACTATAATTCACCCCTCCACTTT. The encoded protein is CASSTAVGNPADYNSPLHF. J is TRBJ1-6 and V is TRBV18; D is undetermined. The CDR3 sequence is 19 residues long. The V gene lost 5 bases and the J gene lost 3 bases, with 23 bases spanning the gap. The germline V gene has CDR1 KGHSH and CDR2 LQKENI.

This clonotype was observed at least ten times. The V and J genes are TRBV28 and TRBJ1-5; 8 positions agree with TRBD1. This CDR3 comprises 16 residues. With 2 bases clipped from V and 4 bases from J, the junction kept 7 bases outside the gene matches. Germline assignment: CDR1 MDHEN and CDR2 SYDVKM. The CDR3 nucleotides read TGTGCCAGCAGTTTAATGCAGGGGGCTGGTAATCAGCCCCAGCATTTT. Translating gives CASSLMQGAGNQPQHF.

At least ten counts were recorded for this clonotype. This may arise from a read error, as a much more abundant clone is one base away. The chain couples TRBV12-3 or TRBV12-4 to TRBJ1-1, with 10 bases matching TRBD1. The CDR3 is made up of 15 amino acids. With 5 bases clipped from V and 5 bases from J, the junction kept 8 bases outside the gene matches. The CDR3: CASSQRGTGATEAFF. CDR3 bases: TGTGCCAGCAGTCAGCGGGGGACAGGGGCTACTGAAGCTTTCTTT.

There are many counts of this clonotype. The chain couples TRBV28 to TRBJ1-6; D perhaps matches TRBD1 (5 bases). This CDR3 is built from 15 residues. Trimming took 3 bases from V and 8 from J, leaving 14 bases between them. Germline CDR1 is MDHEN and CDR2 is SYDVKM. This CDR3 reads CASSFSGGYHSPLHF. In DNA, the CDR3 is TGTGCCAGCAGTTTTTCCGGGGGGTATCATTCACCCCTCCACTTT.

The rearrangement joins TRBV5-1 to TRBJ1-5; 11 positions match TRBD1. The J segment lost 5 bases and the V segment lost 0 bases, leaving 10 bases of the junction unmatched. The CDR3 totals 18 residues. Germline V gives CDR1 SGHRS, CDR2 YFSETQ. Here the CDR3 reads CASSLGVARGQGDQPQHF. The CDR3 bases are TGCGCCAGCAGCTTGGGAGTAGCAAGGGGACAGGGGGATCAGCCCCAGCATTTT. The full variable domain, in which reference TRBV5-1 and TRBJ1-5 provide the parts outside the CDR3, is KAGVTQTPRYLIKTRGQQVTLSCSPISGHRSVSWYQQTPGQGLQFLFEYFSETQRNKGNFPGRFSGRQFSNSRSEMNVSTLELGDSALYLCASSLGVARGQGDQPQHFGDGTRLSIL.

This clonotype was counted at least ten times. The rearrangement uses TRBV5-4 and TRBJ1-5; D is unclear. Germline CDR1 is SGHNT and CDR2 is YYREEE (reference sequence). The CDR3 has 18 amino acids. Trimming took off 7 bases at V and 0 bases at J, with 23 bases between the two ends. The chain's CDR3 is CASPVSSSGAYSNQPQHF. The CDR3 DNA follows: TGTGCCAGCCCAGTGTCGTCGTCAGGCGCTTATAGCAATCAGCCCCAGCATTTT.

This clonotype occurred many times. J is TRBJ2-7 and V is TRBV27, with 8 bases identical to TRBD2. Germline CDR1 and CDR2: MNHEY and SMNVEV (reference sequence). The CDR3 consists of 15 residues. J lost 0 bases, V lost 5 bases, and 6 bases had no gene match. This CDR3 reads CASSLPGGSSYEQYF. DNA for the CDR3: TGTGCCAGCAGTCTCCCGGGGGGGAGCTCCTACGAGCAGTACTTC.

The sample holds many counts of this clonotype. The chain is built from TRBV4-1 and TRBJ1-2, with D possibly TRBD1 on 5 matching bases. Germline lookup yields CDR1 MGHRA and CDR2 YSYEKL. The CDR3 runs 14 residues. Trimming removed 3 bases at V and 4 bases at J, with 12 bases between. The CDR3, as DNA: TGCGCCAGCAGCCAGGAAGACAGAATCTATGGCTACACCTTC. Translation gives CASSQEDRIYGYTF.

The genes are TRBV2 and TRBJ2-5, with 7 bases matching TRBD1. The V gene end was trimmed by 6 bases and the J gene end by 5 bases; junction bases not matched to a gene: 3. The CDR3 runs to 12 residues. The germline V gene has CDR1 SNHLY and CDR2 FYNNEI. The CDR3, as DNA: TGTGCCAGCAGCAGGGGGTTTGAGACCCAGTACTTC. Translated, it gives CASSRGFETQYF.

This clonotype was observed many times. This chain joins TRBV27 and TRBJ1-2; no reliable D call. Trimming removed 5 bases at V and 4 bases at J, with 11 bases between. Germline lookup yields CDR1 MNHEY and CDR2 SMNVEV (reference sequence). CDR3 length: 13 amino acids. The CDR3 spells CASSPGPVYGYTF. CDR3 bases: TGTGCCAGCAGTCCTGGACCCGTCTATGGCTACACCTTC.

This clonotype was found many times. V usage is TRBV6-5 and J usage is TRBJ1-2; D is undetermined. This CDR3 contains 15 residues. Germline CDR1 and CDR2: MNHEY and SVGAGI. V gave up 0 bases and J gave up 2 bases, with 10 bases separating them. Written as DNA, the CDR3 is TGTGCCAGCAGTTACTCAGAGGTCTCGAACTATGGCTACACCTTC. Translating it yields CASSYSEVSNYGYTF.

This clonotype was picked up many times. The chain is built from TRBV12-3 or TRBV12-4 and TRBJ2-3, with TRBD1 matching over 8 bases. The CDR3 sequence is 15 residues long. With V trimmed by 6 bases and J by 0 bases, 5 bases remained unmatched. CDR3 DNA: TGTGCCAGCAGGTCGGGACAGGCAAGCACAGATACGCAGTATTTT. Its protein product is CASRSGQASTDTQYF.

The chain combines TRBV19 with TRBJ1-5; a possible D gene is TRBD1 (5 bases). Trimming stripped 6 bases from V and 0 bases from J, with 12 bases between. CDR3 length: 15 amino acids. The V gene's germline CDR1 is LNHDA and CDR2 SQIVND (reference sequence). The CDR3 DNA follows: TGTGCCAGTAGCCGATCAGGGAATAGCAATCAGCCCCAGCATTTT. Amino acid sequence: CASSRSGNSNQPQHF.

There are many counts of this clonotype. This chain links TRBV6-1 with TRBJ1-5, with D maybe TRBD1 (5 bases). This CDR3 comprises 16 residues. Germline CDR1 and CDR2: MNHNS and SASEGT. V was shortened by 0 bases and J by 7 bases, with 16 bases between the two germline ends. The CDR3 here is CASSEASGWNGQPQHF. CDR3 in DNA: TGTGCCAGCAGTGAAGCGTCAGGGTGGAATGGCCAGCCCCAGCATTTT.

The chain's CDR3 is CSARGQGAVTQAEAFF. CDR3 nucleotide sequence: TGCAGTGCTAGAGGACAGGGGGCAGTTACTCAGGCTGAAGCTTTCTTT. The chain is built from TRBV20-1 and TRBJ1-1; 10 nucleotides align to TRBD1. The CDR3 covers 16 residues. V was pared by 1 base and J by 6 bases, with 11 bases of the junction left unmatched. The germline CDR1 and CDR2 sequences are DFQATT and SNEGSKA (reference sequence).

This clonotype has a count of ten or more. The V and J genes are TRBV20-1 and TRBJ1-2, with 7 positions matching TRBD1. Germline loops: CDR1 DFQATT, CDR2 SNEGSKA (reference sequence). Trimming cost V 3 bases and J 7 bases; bases outside gene matches: 5. This CDR3 spans 12 amino acids. The chain's CDR3 is CSARETGTGYTF. The CDR3 DNA reads TGCAGTGCTAGGGAGACAGGGACTGGCTACACCTTC.

This CDR3 reads CASSPTSGRATGELFF. For the CDR3, the DNA is TGTGCCAGCAGTCCGACTAGCGGGAGGGCCACGGGGGAGCTGTTTTTT. The chain is built from TRBV2 and TRBJ2-2; 14 nucleotides agree with TRBD2. The CDR3 has 16 residues. The V and J ends lost 5 bases and 8 bases, in that order; junction bases with no gene match: 7. Germline values: CDR1 SNHLY, CDR2 FYNNEI.

Many counts were recorded for this clonotype. This chain connects TRBV10-3 to TRBJ1-2; 7 nucleotides agree with TRBD1. The CDR3 runs 15 residues. The junction had 5 bases not matched to a gene; V was cut back by 0 bases and J by 4 bases. Germline V gene lookup returns CDR1 ENHRY and CDR2 SYGVKD. CDR3 amino acids: CAISESATGSYGYTF. The CDR3 DNA sequence: TGTGCCATCAGTGAGTCAGCGACAGGGAGCTATGGCTACACCTTC.

This clonotype was observed many times. The chain employs TRBV20-1 and TRBJ1-1, with D possibly matching TRBD1 (6 bases). This CDR3 spans 15 amino acids. Germline lookup yields CDR1 DFQATT and CDR2 SNEGSKA (reference sequence). The V end was cut by 1 base, the J end by 4 bases, with 16 bases between. DNA of the CDR3: TGCAGTGCTAGAGCGGGTGGGGGGCGCGGCACTGAAGCTTTCTTT. It translates to CSARAGGGRGTEAFF.

The chain combines TRBV27 with TRBJ1-6; D gene uncertain. This CDR3 region has 18 residues. V lost 4 bases and J lost 0, with 16 bases in between. CDR1 is MNHEY, CDR2 SMNVEV, per germline (reference sequence). For the CDR3, the DNA is TGTGCCAGCAGTTCAGAGATGCCCCATAGCTCCTATAATTCACCCCTCCACTTT. Its translation is CASSSEMPHSSYNSPLHF.